Following are 31 T cell receptor beta chains from one sample sequenced in a study of early T cells in non-severe SARS-CoV-2 infection. MiXCR, run by TCRdb on the 5' RACE reads, gives a single entry per CDR3 protein. The sample gives about 40,000 distinct CDR3 sequences, 5.4% of which show up once; 6% is in the top ten. The sequencing used whole blood, collected at baseline. Every receptor here comes from an adult who was a healthcare worker with PCR-confirmed SARS-CoV-2 infection or an uninfected control (not recorded which).

This clonotype was seen many times. This sequence joins TRBV24-1 and TRBJ2-6; D not resolved. Per the germline V gene, CDR1 is KGHDR and CDR2 is SFDVKD. V was clipped by 3 bases and J by 4 bases, with 9 bases between them. This CDR3 is built from 15 residues. CDR3 sequence (DNA): TGTGCCACCAGTGATAGGGTTTCAGGGGCCAACGTCCTGACTTTC. It translates to CATSDRVSGANVLTF.

The chain is built from TRBV7-9 and TRBJ1-1, with D possibly being TRBD1 (6 bases). CDR1 and CDR2 from the germline V gene are SEHNR and FQNEAQ (reference sequence). CDR3 length: 12 residues. V dropped 2 bases and J dropped 8 bases, with 9 bases sitting between them. As DNA, the CDR3 is TGTGCCAGCAGCTTAACGGGGACAGAAGCTTTCTTT. Its translation: CASSLTGTEAFF.

This clonotype has a count of ten or more. The chain couples TRBV4-1 to TRBJ1-1; D gene ambiguous. Germline CDR1 and CDR2: MGHRA and YSYEKL. Deletions cut 0 bases from V and 2 bases from J, with 7 bases between. The CDR3 sequence is 14 residues long. The CDR3 is CASSQEVHNTEAFF. As DNA, the CDR3 is TGCGCCAGCAGCCAAGAAGTACACAACACTGAAGCTTTCTTT.

At least ten counts were recorded for this clonotype. This rearrangement joins TRBV6-5 to TRBJ2-1; D not certain. V gave up 0 bases and J gave up 7 bases, with 16 bases separating them. Germline loops: CDR1 MNHEY, CDR2 SVGAGI. The CDR3 is 16 residues long. The CDR3 reads CASSYSSDFNRNEQFF. CDR3 bases: TGTGCCAGCAGTTACTCGAGCGACTTCAACCGGAATGAGCAGTTCTTC.

V is TRBV12-3 or TRBV12-4 and J is TRBJ2-2; 7 bases agree with TRBD1. After removal of 5 bases from V and 4 bases from J, the junction contained 4 bases not matched to a gene. This CDR3 is 14 amino acids long. The CDR3 DNA reads TGTGCCAGCAGTAACAGGGGTAGCACCGGGGAGCTGTTTTTT. Its translation: CASSNRGSTGELFF.

This clonotype was seen more than once but under ten times. The V gene is TRBV29-1, the J gene TRBJ2-5; D may be TRBD2 (6 bases). The CDR3 has 13 amino acids. The germline gives CDR1 SQVTM, CDR2 ANQGSEA. With 7 bases removed from V and 1 base from J, the gap between germline ends came to 13 bases. The CDR3 sequence is CSAPGLGQETQYF. CDR3 DNA sequence: TGCAGCGCTCCGGGACTCGGCCAAGAGACCCAGTACTTC. The full variable domain, its missing parts supplied by reference TRBV29-1 and TRBJ2-5, is SAVISQKPSRDICQRGTSLTIQCQVDSQVTMMFWYRQQPGQSLTLIATANQGSEATYESGFVIDKFPISRPNLTFSTLTVSNMSPEDSSIYLCSAPGLGQETQYFGPGTRLLVL.

This clonotype was seen at least ten times. The gene calls are TRBV3-1 and TRBJ1-1; 8 nucleotides match TRBD1. After removal of 5 bases from V and 7 bases from J, the junction contained 9 bases not matched to a gene. This CDR3 is built from 14 residues. Germline V gives CDR1 LGHDT, CDR2 YNNKEL (reference sequence). CDR3 DNA sequence: TGTGCCAGCAGCTCTTGGGACAGGTCGTATGAAGCTTTCTTT. Its translation is CASSSWDRSYEAFF.

This clonotype has at least ten counts. The chain has TRBV24-1 and TRBJ2-1; D is ambiguous. This CDR3 spans 11 amino acids. The ends were cut back, 2 bases at V and 5 bases at J, with 0 bases in the middle. Germline CDR1 reads KGHDR; CDR2 reads SFDVKD. CDR3 protein: CATSDYNEQFF. The CDR3 DNA follows: TGTGCCACCAGTGATTACAATGAGCAGTTCTTC.

This clonotype was seen ten or more times. The chain employs TRBV20-1 and TRBJ2-1, with 11 bases identical to TRBD2. Germline CDR1 and CDR2: DFQATT and SNEGSKA (reference sequence). Trimming cost V 7 bases and J 4 bases; bases outside gene matches: 6. The CDR3 contains 14 residues. The CDR3 region has the DNA TGCAGTGAAAGCCGACTAGCGGGGTACAATGAGCAGTTCTTC. Translated, it gives CSESRLAGYNEQFF.

This clonotype was counted ten times or more. The rearrangement uses TRBV27 and TRBJ1-4; TRBD1 matches 10 bases. The CDR3 extends over 17 amino acids. CDR1 is MNHEY and CDR2 is SMNVEV in the germline V gene (reference sequence). V lost 5 bases to trimming and J lost 0 bases; unmatched junction nucleotides: 6. CDR3 in amino acids: CASSQTGGFATNEKLFF. In DNA, the CDR3 is TGTGCCAGCAGTCAGACAGGGGGCTTCGCAACTAATGAAAAACTGTTTTTT. Filled out from reference TRBV27 and TRBJ1-4, the complete variable domain reads EAQVTQNPRYLITVTGKKLTVTCSQNMNHEYMSWYRQDPGLGLRQIYYSMNVEVTDKGDVPEGYKVSRKEKRNFPLILESPSPNQTSLYFCASSQTGGFATNEKLFFGSGTQLSVL.

The gene calls are TRBV2 and TRBJ2-1, with a weak D call TRBD2 (5 bases). This CDR3 is built from 15 residues. Trimming pared 1 base from V and 7 bases from J, leaving 14 bases between. Germline CDR1 is SNHLY and CDR2 is FYNNEI. The CDR3 region has the DNA TGTGCCAGCAGTGAAGACGGGATTAAAGTAAATGAGCAGTTCTTC. Translation gives CASSEDGIKVNEQFF.

This clonotype came up a few times. V gene TRBV7-3 combines with J gene TRBJ1-2; possible D gene TRBD1, 5 bases. The germline V gene encodes CDR1 SGHTA and CDR2 FQGTGA. There are 13 residues in the CDR3. Trimming shortened V by 3 bases and J by 4 bases, and 9 bases separated the two germline ends. CDR3 bases: TGTGCCAGCAGCTTGGGACCGTCCTATGGCTACACCTTC. This codes for CASSLGPSYGYTF.

This clonotype was detected many times. This chain connects TRBV9 to TRBJ2-7; 13 positions agree with TRBD2. The CDR3 covers 16 residues. Looked up from germline, CDR1 is SGDLS and CDR2 is YYNGEE. The J segment lost 4 bases and the V segment lost 3 bases, leaving 7 bases of the junction unmatched. The CDR3 loop is CASSAQPGLAGYEQYF. CDR3 bases: TGTGCCAGCAGCGCCCAACCGGGACTAGCGGGGTACGAGCAGTACTTC.

This clonotype showed up many times. The chain carries TRBV7-8 and TRBJ1-1; TRBD1 might be the D (5 bases). Germline V gene lookup returns CDR1 SGHVS and CDR2 FQNEAQ. The V end was cut by 4 bases, the J end by 1 base, with 13 bases between. The CDR3 has 15 amino acids. The CDR3 coding sequence is TGTGCCAGCAGCTCATGGGGGATATGGAACACTGAAGCTTTCTTT. Protein: CASSSWGIWNTEAFF.

Ten or more counts support this clonotype. V gene TRBV19 combines with J gene TRBJ2-3; TRBD2 agrees at 7 bases. The ends lost 3 bases at V and 1 base at J; junction bases unmatched: 19. The CDR3 length is 20 residues. Germline V gene sequence: CDR1 LNHDA, CDR2 SQIVND (reference sequence). For the CDR3, the DNA is TGTGCCAGTAGTATTTCTAGCGGCCCTGCCGAGGGTGTAGGCACAGATACGCAGTATTTT. This translates into CASSISSGPAEGVGTDTQYF.

This clonotype has a count of ten or more. The rearrangement uses TRBV7-9 and TRBJ2-1, with 11 bases fitting TRBD2. CDR3 size: 15 residues. Per the germline V gene, CDR1 is SEHNR and CDR2 is FQNEAQ (reference sequence). J gave up 7 bases and V 3 bases, and 5 bases lay outside the gene matches. For the CDR3, the DNA is TGTGCCAGCAGCTTTATAGCGGGAGGGGAAAATGAGCAGTTCTTC. Its protein product is CASSFIAGGENEQFF.

The CDR3 nucleotides read TGTGCCACCAGTGATTTGGGGACTAGCGGGAGTCGGGATACGCAGTATTTT. This sequence encodes CATSDLGTSGSRDTQYF. The V and J genes are TRBV24-1 and TRBJ2-3, with 14 bases identical to TRBD2. The CDR3 has 17 residues. Germline CDR1 KGHDR, CDR2 SFDVKD. Germline trimming cut 0 bases from V and 6 bases from J; bases unmatched to any gene: 4.

This clonotype was seen a handful of times. J is TRBJ2-3 and V is TRBV11-2, with TRBD2 identical over 10 bases. Germline V CDR1 and CDR2: SGHAT, FQNNGV. V shed 3 bases and J 1 base; nucleotides not matched to a gene: 4. CDR3 length equals 16 residues. The CDR3 spells CASSFEGTSGTDTQYF. CDR3 nucleotides: TGTGCCAGCAGCTTCGAAGGGACTAGCGGCACAGATACGCAGTATTTT.

V is TRBV3-1 and J is TRBJ2-3; 8 positions match TRBD2. V shed 2 bases and J 6 bases; nucleotides not matched to a gene: 10. The CDR3 sequence is 16 residues long. From germline, CDR1 is LGHDT and CDR2 YNNKEL (reference sequence). The CDR3 DNA is TGTGCCAGCAGCCAATGGACTAGCTCTATCGGGGATACGCAGTATTTT. Protein: CASSQWTSSIGDTQYF.

This clonotype was found many times. This chain joins TRBV28 and TRBJ2-7; unclear D gene. The length of the CDR3 is 13 residues. Trimming took off 7 bases at V and 1 base at J, with 11 bases between the two ends. Germline CDR1 MDHEN, CDR2 SYDVKM. The CDR3 DNA follows: TGTGCCAGCAATGCACCTCCGTCCTACGAGCAGTACTTC. Amino acid sequence: CASNAPPSYEQYF.

This clonotype was observed at least ten times. The gene calls are TRBV7-2 and TRBJ2-6; weak D call: TRBD1 (5 bases). The CDR3 has 17 amino acids. Per the germline V gene, CDR1 is SGHTA and CDR2 is FQGNSA. Between the trimmed V and J ends, which lost 5 bases and 0 bases, there was a span of 14 bases. This CDR3 is CASSRLKGSSGANVLTF. The CDR3 DNA sequence: TGTGCCAGCAGCCGACTTAAGGGGTCCTCTGGGGCCAACGTCCTGACTTTC.

This clonotype showed up many times. The chain combines TRBV20-1 with TRBJ2-5; D is unclear. The V end was cut by 6 bases, the J end by 0 bases, with 14 bases between. Germline-derived CDR1 and CDR2 are DFQATT and SNEGSKA (reference sequence). The CDR3 spans 14 residues. The chain's CDR3 is CSAPVRSDQETQYF. CDR3 DNA sequence: TGCAGTGCACCTGTTCGGAGCGACCAAGAGACCCAGTACTTC.

At least ten counts were recorded for this clonotype. CDR3 region: CASSFTEHNSPLHF. CDR3 bases: TGTGCCAGCAGTTTTACAGAACATAATTCACCCCTCCACTTT. V gene TRBV27 combines with J gene TRBJ1-6; no reliable D call. CDR3 length: 14 residues. Per germline, CDR1 MNHEY and CDR2 SMNVEV (reference sequence). The V end was cut by 3 bases, the J end by 5 bases, with 8 bases between.

In this sample, this clonotype turned up many times. This chain links TRBV25-1 with TRBJ2-7; 7 nucleotides agree with TRBD2. Losses at the gene ends were 4 bases for V and 5 bases for J; bases not matched to a gene: 8. This CDR3 is built from 14 residues. The V gene's germline CDR1 is MGHDK and CDR2 SYGVNS. The CDR3 spells CASSGGGGSHEQYF. The CDR3, as DNA: TGTGCCAGCAGTGGTGGGGGAGGGAGCCACGAGCAGTACTTC.

The V call is TRBV21-1, the J call TRBJ2-7; TRBD2 was called by the table and not checked on the DNA. TRBV21-1 is marked as a pseudogene. The CDR3 is 15 residues long. The CDR3: CASSLTGTSCYEQYF. The CDR3 DNA sequence: TGTGCCAGCAGTCTCACCGGGACTAGCTGTTACGAGCAGTACTTC.

Ten or more counts support this clonotype. J is TRBJ1-6 and V is TRBV20-1, with 7 bases that match TRBD1. CDR3 length: 17 amino acids. From germline, CDR1 is DFQATT and CDR2 SNEGSKA (reference sequence). With 0 bases clipped from V and 4 bases from J, the junction kept 9 bases outside the gene matches. The CDR3 DNA sequence: TGCAGTGCTAGAGATCCGGGACAGAATCTTTATAATTCACCCCTCCACTTT. Translation gives CSARDPGQNLYNSPLHF.

V gene TRBV27 combines with J gene TRBJ2-7, with 11 bases aligning to TRBD2. This CDR3 region has 15 residues. Germline V gives CDR1 MNHEY, CDR2 SMNVEV (reference sequence). The junction had 6 bases not matched to a gene; V was cut back by 8 bases and J by 0 bases. The CDR3 region has the DNA TGTGCCAGCCAATTTACTAGCGGGAGCTCCTACGAGCAGTACGTC. Amino acid sequence: CASQFTSGSSYEQYV.

J is TRBJ2-7 and V is TRBV7-6, with 12 bases fitting TRBD2. V trimming: 11 bases; J trimming: 3 bases; junction bases outside the gene matches: 5. The length of the CDR3 is 13 residues. Looked up from germline, CDR1 is SGHVS and CDR2 is FNYEAQ. The CDR3: CAVQLAGGYEQYF. CDR3 sequence (DNA): TGTGCCGTCCAACTAGCGGGAGGCTACGAGCAGTACTTC.

This clonotype was seen many times. The gene calls are TRBV20-1 and TRBJ2-3, with D unresolved. CDR1 and CDR2 (germline): DFQATT, SNEGSKA (reference sequence). Trimming took off 3 bases at V and 1 base at J, with 11 bases between the two ends. The CDR3 runs 14 residues. The CDR3 DNA sequence: TGCAGTGCTAGGACGCCCCCGGGCACAGATACGCAGTATTTT. Translated, it gives CSARTPPGTDTQYF.

This clonotype was detected many times. The chain combines TRBV5-4 with TRBJ2-3; D remains ambiguous. Trimming removed 4 bases from V and 6 bases from J, with 12 bases in between. This CDR3 region has 13 residues. Germline V gene lookup returns CDR1 SGHNT and CDR2 YYREEE (reference sequence). The CDR3, as DNA: TGTGCCAGCAGCCAGCCCCTCGGGGATACGCAGTATTTT. Its translation: CASSQPLGDTQYF.

This clonotype was counted many times. J is TRBJ1-2 and V is TRBV28; D remains unclear. V was pared by 2 bases and J by 1 base, with 5 bases between. The germline V gene has CDR1 MDHEN and CDR2 SYDVKM. The CDR3 is made up of 13 amino acids. This CDR3 reads CASSLGGNYGYTF. The CDR3 DNA is TGTGCCAGCAGTTTAGGTGGTAACTATGGCTACACCTTC.